Listed below are T cell receptor beta chains from one sample, sequenced in a study of cytomegalovirus exposure and HLA in healthy donors. The repertoire was sequenced with immunoSEQ multiplex PCR; TCRdb's copy has only in-frame clones and lacks some. In the table there are about 100,000 clones, 50% to 70% of which are singletons. Sequenced input: PBMCs. These receptors were obtained from a man aged 25-45 years in good health and CMV-seropositive. Both conserved end residues are part of each CDR3. The D gene is left open where the match is weak. The size of a clone is reported for some rows only, either as once, few or many, or as a class for expanded clones.

v_call,d_call,j_call,clone_size,cdr3_nt,cdr3_aa
TRBV7-2,-,TRBJ2-5,-,TGTGCCAGCAGCTTAACAGCGGAACAAGAGACCCAGTACTTC,CASSLTAEQETQYF
TRBV4-1,TRBD1,TRBJ2-4,once,TGCGCCAGCAGCCAAGGACAGGGGGCCCTAGCCAAAAACATTCAGTACTTC,CASSQGQGALAKNIQYF
TRBV4-1,-,TRBJ1-5,-,TGCGCCAGCAGCCAAGGCGGATTGGCGGGACCGCCGGGTGGGCCCCAGCATTTT,CASSQGGLAGPPGGPQHF
TRBV30,TRBD1,TRBJ1-3,-,TGTGCCTGGGCAGGGGGTTCGGGAAACACCATATATTTT,CAWAGGSGNTIYF
TRBV5-1,-,TRBJ2-5,once,TGCGCCAGCAGCCCCGGACAGATCCAAGAGACCCAGTACTTC,CASSPGQIQETQYF
TRBV6-1,-,TRBJ2-7,-,TGTGCCAGCAGTGCCTTGACAGTAAACGAGCAGTACTTC,CASSALTVNEQYF
TRBV19,-,TRBJ2-3,once,TGTGCCAGTAGTATGGGGCTGACAGTAACAGATACGCAGTATTTT,CASSMGLTVTDTQYF
TRBV27,-,TRBJ1-5,-,TGTGCCAGCAGTGAACAGGGATATAGCAATCAGCCCCAGCATTTT,CASSEQGYSNQPQHF
TRBV19,-,TRBJ2-2,-,TGTGCCAGTAGTATAGCCGTCCGGGGCACCGGGGAGCTGTTTTTT,CASSIAVRGTGELFF
TRBV7-9,-,TRBJ2-7,-,TGTGCCAGCAGCGCCAGAGGAGCGGGTTCGACCTACGAGCAGTACTTC,CASSARGAGSTYEQYF
TRBV7-9,TRBD1,TRBJ2-1,-,TGTGCCAGCAGCCCGGGACAGGGTATCGACAATGAGCAGTTCTTC,CASSPGQGIDNEQFF
TRBV2,-,TRBJ1-5,few,TGTGCCAGCAGTGACGGACAGTATAGCAATCAGCCCCAGCATTTT,CASSDGQYSNQPQHF
TRBV5-1,TRBD1,TRBJ2-7,-,TGCGCCAGCAGCCAGGGGACAGGCTGGGGGGTCGAGCAGTACTTC,CASSQGTGWGVEQYF
TRBV4-1,-,TRBJ1-2,-,TGCGCCAGCAGCCGAGCAGGGGTCGCGGGCTACACCTTC,CASSRAGVAGYTF
TRBV7-2,-,TRBJ1-2,-,TGTGCCAGCAGCCCATCTTTCGACAGTCCCTATGGCTACACCTTC,CASSPSFDSPYGYTF
TRBV4-2,TRBD2,TRBJ2-7,once,TGTGCCAGCAGCCACTCTAGCGGGGGGGCCGATTCCTACGAGCAGTACTTC,CASSHSSGGADSYEQYF
TRBV30,TRBD1,TRBJ2-4,-,TGTGCCTGGAGTCCAGGGGGCGGGAAAAACATTCAGTACTTC,CAWSPGGGKNIQYF
TRBV7-8,TRBD1,TRBJ1-2,-,TGTGCCAGCAGCTTAGCTCCGGGACAGGGTGACTATGGCTACACCTTC,CASSLAPGQGDYGYTF
TRBV11-3,-,TRBJ1-1,-,TGTGCCAGCAGCTTAAGGGGGATGAACACTGAAGCTTTCTTT,CASSLRGMNTEAFF
TRBV5-1,TRBD1,TRBJ1-2,-,TGCGCCAGCAGCCGATCCAACCAGGGGGAGGACTACACCTTC,CASSRSNQGEDYTF
TRBV6-6,-,TRBJ1-5,few,TGTGCCAGCACCCCCAGCGGGGGATATAGCAATCAGCCCCAGCATTTT,CASTPSGGYSNQPQHF